The 27 T cell receptor beta chains below were found in one sample sequenced in a study of cytomegalovirus exposure and HLA in healthy donors. PCR employed 60 Vbeta and 13 Jbeta primers. Data came from immunoSEQ multiplex PCR; TCRdb stores just in-frame clones and leaves some out. Seen here are about 130,000 clones, 79% observed once, and the top ten hold about 6.8%. Sequenced input: PBMCs. These receptors originate from a man between 40 and 49 years old in good health and CMV-seropositive.

This chain connects TRBV29-1 to TRBJ2-3; 11 positions match TRBD1. The trim removed 7 bases at V and 5 bases at J, leaving 8 bases unmatched. The CDR3 is made up of 14 amino acids. Germline V gene sequence: CDR1 SQVTM, CDR2 ANQGSEA. In nucleotides, the CDR3 is TGCAGCGCCGTATATGGGACAGGGGGAGATACGCAGTATTTT. Translating it yields CSAVYGTGGDTQYF.

V and J are TRBV28 and TRBJ1-4; no reliable D call. CDR1 and CDR2 (germline): MDHEN, SYDVKM. This CDR3 region has 15 residues. Trimming pared 5 bases from V and 0 bases from J, leaving 10 bases between. CDR3 protein: CASSPPTATNEKLFF. The CDR3 nucleotides are TGTGCCAGCAGTCCCCCCACAGCAACTAATGAAAAACTGTTTTTT.

This clone was seen more than once but under ten times. The gene calls are TRBV10-1 and TRBJ1-2; no firm D call. Germline loops: CDR1 WNHNN, CDR2 SYGVQD (reference sequence). The CDR3 contains 13 residues. The V gene lost 0 bases and the J gene lost 4 bases, with 6 bases spanning the gap. CDR3 region: CASSESTGYGYTF. The CDR3, as DNA: TGCGCCAGCAGTGAGTCGACGGGCTATGGCTACACCTTC.

This chain uses TRBV18 with TRBJ2-1; TRBD1 is a possible D gene (6 bases). V was shortened by 0 bases and J by 2 bases, with 11 bases between the two germline ends. Germline lookup yields CDR1 KGHSH and CDR2 LQKENI. The CDR3 contains 16 residues. CDR3 residues: CASSPPVGGAYNEQFF. The CDR3, as DNA: TGTGCCAGCTCACCACCGGTAGGGGGAGCCTACAATGAGCAGTTCTTC.

The chain combines TRBV2 with TRBJ1-5, with D possibly matching TRBD1 (5 bases). The CDR3 spans 16 residues. Germline V gene sequence: CDR1 SNHLY, CDR2 FYNNEI. V dropped 1 base and J dropped 7 bases, with 17 bases sitting between them. The CDR3 loop reads CASSEGVVAGTQPQHF. Here the CDR3 DNA reads TGTGCCAGCAGTGAAGGCGTTGTAGCGGGGACCCAGCCCCAGCATTTT. The variable domain in full, with the rest retrieved from reference TRBV2 and TRBJ1-5, is EPEVTQTPSHQVTQMGQEVILRCVPISNHLYFYWYRQILGQKVEFLVSFYNNEISEKSEIFDDQFSVERPDGSNFTLKIRSTKLEDSAMYFCASSEGVVAGTQPQHFGDGTRLSIL.

V usage is TRBV5-4 and J usage is TRBJ1-2, with D tentatively TRBD1 (5 bases). The ends were cut back, 5 bases at V and 1 base at J, with 12 bases in the middle. From germline, CDR1 is SGHNT and CDR2 YYREEE (reference sequence). This CDR3 region has 14 residues. CDR3 DNA: TGTGCCAGCAGATCCACAGGATTTAACTATGGCTACACCTTC. Amino acid sequence: CASRSTGFNYGYTF. The variable domain in full, with the rest retrieved from reference TRBV5-4 and TRBJ1-2, is ETGVTQSPTHLIKTRGQQVTLRCSSQSGHNTVSWYQQALGQGPQFIFQYYREEENGRGNFPPRFSGLQFPNYSSELNVNALELDDSALYLCASRSTGFNYGYTFGSGTRLTVV.

A single count supports this clone. The chain links TRBV5-4 to TRBJ1-1; D gene unclear. CDR1 and CDR2 (germline): SGHNT, YYREEE (reference sequence). Deletions cut 6 bases from V and 1 base from J, with 13 bases between. This CDR3 is built from 14 residues. The chain's CDR3 is CASIPAAGNTEAFF. DNA of the CDR3: TGTGCCAGCATCCCTGCGGCTGGGAACACTGAAGCTTTCTTT.

The V and J genes are TRBV28 and TRBJ1-6, with D tentatively TRBD1 (5 bases). Trimming left V 10 bases short and J 7 bases short, with 17 bases between. Per germline, CDR1 MDHEN and CDR2 SYDVKM. This CDR3 is built from 14 residues. The CDR3 protein is CAIRTGVQNSPLHF. The CDR3 bases are TGTGCCATCCGGACGGGGGTACAAAATTCACCCCTCCACTTT. Using reference TRBV28 and TRBJ1-6 for the parts outside the CDR3, the full variable domain is DVKVTQSSRYLVKRTGEKVFLECVQDMDHENMFWYRQDPGLGLRLIYFSYDVKMKEKGDIPEGYSVSREKKERFSLILESASTNQTSMYLCAIRTGVQNSPLHFGNGTRLTVT.

This chain links TRBV28 with TRBJ2-7; D is possibly TRBD2 (6 bases). The length of the CDR3 is 15 residues. Germline assignment: CDR1 MDHEN and CDR2 SYDVKM. Trimming shortened V by 6 bases and J by 2 bases, and 17 bases separated the two germline ends. Here the CDR3 DNA reads TGTGCCAGCAGCACCCAGCTAGCGTACGCCTACGAGCAGTACTTC. It specifies CASSTQLAYAYEQYF.

The J gene is TRBJ1-2, the V gene TRBV18; possible D gene TRBD1, 6 bases. Germline CDR1 reads KGHSH; CDR2 reads LQKENI. The length of the CDR3 is 14 residues. With 4 bases removed from V and 8 bases from J, the gap between germline ends came to 17 bases. The CDR3 is CASSLAQGRDGYTF. In DNA form, the CDR3 reads TGTGCCAGCTCACTGGCTCAGGGGAGGGACGGCTACACCTTC.

This chain's CDR3 is CASSPFQYQETQYF. The CDR3 nucleotides read TGTGCCAGCAGCCCCTTCCAGTACCAAGAGACCCAGTACTTC. J is TRBJ2-5 and V is TRBV14; D unclear. The CDR3 sequence is 14 residues long. Germline assignment: CDR1 SGHDN and CDR2 FVKESK. Deletions cut 4 bases from V and 0 bases from J, with 9 bases between.

This rearrangement joins TRBV2 to TRBJ2-1, with 15 bases that match TRBD2. CDR1 SNHLY and CDR2 FYNNEI come from the germline V gene. The CDR3 extends over 21 amino acids. The V gene end was trimmed by 0 bases and the J gene end by 7 bases; junction bases not matched to a gene: 16. CDR3 coding DNA: TGTGCCAGCAGTGAAGCGCCCGGCCGCCGAAGGACTAGCGGGAGGGAAAATGAGCAGTTCTTC. Its protein is CASSEAPGRRRTSGRENEQFF. Based on the CDR3 plus reference TRBV2 and TRBJ2-1, the full variable domain is EPEVTQTPSHQVTQMGQEVILRCVPISNHLYFYWYRQILGQKVEFLVSFYNNEISEKSEIFDDQFSVERPDGSNFTLKIRSTKLEDSAMYFCASSEAPGRRRTSGRENEQFFGPGTRLTVL.

V gene TRBV14 combines with J gene TRBJ1-2, with a possible D match to TRBD1 (6 bases). The CDR3 consists of 19 residues. Looked up from germline, CDR1 is SGHDN and CDR2 is FVKESK. V shed 5 bases and J shed 8 bases, with 33 bases lying between them. CDR3 sequence: CASSRKWSAPGHRIGGYTF. The CDR3 DNA is TGTGCCAGCAGCAGAAAGTGGTCGGCCCCGGGACACCGTATAGGCGGCTACACCTTC. Full variable domain (remainder filled in from reference TRBV14 and TRBJ1-2): EAGVTQFPSHSVIEKGQTVTLRCDPISGHDNLYWYRRVMGKEIKFLLHFVKESKQDESGMPNNRFLAERTGGTYSTLKVQPAELEDSGVYFCASSRKWSAPGHRIGGYTFGSGTRLTVV.

V is TRBV18 and J is TRBJ2-5; D not resolved. V lost 3 bases and J lost 7, with 12 bases in between. The CDR3 totals 13 residues. The germline V gene has CDR1 KGHSH and CDR2 LQKENI. CDR3 region: CASSPPSGWTQYF. For the CDR3, the DNA is TGTGCCAGCTCACCCCCCTCAGGATGGACCCAGTACTTC.

This chain joins TRBV5-6 and TRBJ2-1; D might be TRBD2 (6 bases). CDR1 and CDR2 from the germline V gene are SGHDT and YYEEEE. There are 18 residues in the CDR3. V dropped 0 bases and J dropped 0 bases, with 16 bases sitting between them. As DNA, the CDR3 is TGTGCCAGCAGCTTGGCCGTGGCGGGATCGAGCTCCTACAATGAGCAGTTCTTC. It translates to CASSLAVAGSSSYNEQFF.

The chain combines TRBV9 with TRBJ1-1, with 9 bases matching TRBD1. The CDR3 spans 14 residues. V was pared by 3 bases and J by 7 bases, with 7 bases of the junction left unmatched. Germline CDR1 is SGDLS and CDR2 is YYNGEE. As DNA, the CDR3 is TGTGCCAGCAGCGCTCTACAGGGGGCAAGTGAAGCTTTCTTT. This translates into CASSALQGASEAFF.

The rearrangement uses TRBV5-1 and TRBJ1-4; the match to TRBD1 covers 8 bases. The trim removed 4 bases at V and 8 bases at J, leaving 7 bases unmatched. CDR1 SGHRS and CDR2 YFSETQ come from the germline V gene. The CDR3 spans 14 residues. The CDR3 DNA reads TGCGCCAGCAGCGGGGGACAGGCAAGGGAAAAACTGTTTTTT. Amino acid sequence: CASSGGQAREKLFF.

Of note for this clone: One end of the junction is discordant with germline, which a read error may explain. CDR3 DNA sequence: TGTTCCAGCAGCCGTGTCGACAGCTCATATAGCAATCAGCCCCAGCATTTT. It encodes CSSSRVDSSYSNQPQHF. This chain joins TRBV7-9 and TRBJ1-5, with a weak D call TRBD1 (5 bases). CDR1 and CDR2 from the germline V gene are SEHNR and FQNEAQ (reference sequence). This CDR3 is 17 amino acids long.

The V gene is TRBV7-8, the J gene TRBJ2-3, with TRBD2 identical over 13 bases. Germline V lookup: CDR1 SGHVS, CDR2 FQNEAQ. With V trimmed by 5 bases and J by 0 bases, 8 bases remained unmatched. CDR3 length: 18 amino acids. CDR3 coding DNA: TGTGCCAGCAGCCCCTGGACTAGCGGGAGCTTCAGCACAGATACGCAGTATTTT. Translation gives CASSPWTSGSFSTDTQYF. The variable domain in full, completed from reference TRBV7-8 and TRBJ2-3, reads GAGVSQSPRYKVAKRGQDVALRCDPISGHVSLFWYQQALGQGPEFLTYFQNEAQLDKSGLPSDRFFAERPEGSVSTLKIQRTQQEDSAVYLCASSPWTSGSFSTDTQYFGPGTRLTVL.

The rearrangement uses TRBV19 and TRBJ2-1, with TRBD2 identical over 7 bases. From germline, CDR1 is LNHDA and CDR2 SQIVND (reference sequence). This CDR3 comprises 14 residues. V shed 3 bases, J shed 7 bases, and the junction held 6 bases outside the gene matches. The CDR3 sequence: CASSITGGGNEQFF. In DNA form, the CDR3 reads TGTGCCAGTAGTATTACGGGGGGTGGGAATGAGCAGTTCTTC.

This chain links TRBV9 with TRBJ1-1; no clear D. This CDR3 has 14 residues. CDR1 SGDLS and CDR2 YYNGEE come from the germline V gene. Trimming shortened V by 0 bases and J by 2 bases, and 8 bases separated the two germline ends. For the CDR3, the DNA is TGTGCCAGCAGCGTAGGGGCGACCAACACTGAAGCTTTCTTT. Its protein product is CASSVGATNTEAFF. The variable domain in full, completed from reference TRBV9 and TRBJ1-1, reads DSGVTQTPKHLITATGQRVTLRCSPRSGDLSVYWYQQSLDQGLQFLIQYYNGEERAKGNILERFSAQQFPDLHSELNLSSLELGDSALYFCASSVGATNTEAFFGQGTRLTVV.

The genes are TRBV5-6 and TRBJ1-2; no reliable D call. In germline, CDR1 is SGHDT, CDR2 YYEEEE. The CDR3 loop spans 12 amino acids. Trimming left V 6 bases short and J 10 bases short, with 16 bases between. This CDR3 reads CASTYNQGDYTF. Written as DNA, the CDR3 is TGTGCCAGCACCTATAACCAAGGAGACTACACCTTC.

Here the CDR3 DNA reads TGTGCCATCAGTGAAAGGGGCGGGGACACTGAAGCTTTCTTT. It is translated as CAISERGGDTEAFF. The V and J genes are TRBV10-3 and TRBJ1-1; perhaps TRBD1 as D (5 bases). This CDR3 comprises 14 residues. The germline V gene has CDR1 ENHRY and CDR2 SYGVKD. V was cut by 3 bases and J by 3 bases, with 11 bases left in between.

The V gene is TRBV4-2, the J gene TRBJ2-7; TRBD2 agrees at 7 bases. V shed 4 bases, J shed 6 bases, and the junction held 15 bases outside the gene matches. The CDR3 is 16 residues long. Germline CDR1 and CDR2: LGHNA and YNFKEQ. CDR3 region: CASSPPGLPRDGEQYF. As DNA, the CDR3 is TGTGCCAGCAGCCCACCGGGACTACCCCGAGATGGCGAGCAGTACTTC.

The rearrangement links TRBV5-5 to TRBJ1-6, with 10 bases matching TRBD1. Germline values: CDR1 SGHKS, CDR2 YYEKEE (reference sequence). This CDR3 spans 17 amino acids. The J segment lost 9 bases and the V segment lost 2 bases, leaving 11 bases of the junction unmatched. The DNA for the CDR3 is TGTGCCAGCAGCTTCGAAATCGGGACAGGGGCAGGTTCACCCCTCCACTTT. Encoded protein: CASSFEIGTGAGSPLHF.

The count of this clone is one. The chain is built from TRBV7-9 and TRBJ2-7, with D possibly TRBD2 on 6 matching bases. Germline values: CDR1 SEHNR, CDR2 FQNEAQ (reference sequence). V dropped 1 base and J dropped 3 bases, with 10 bases sitting between them. The CDR3 is made up of 14 amino acids. The CDR3 coding sequence is TGTGCCAGCAGCTTAGAGGGCGGGGTCTACGAGCAGTACTTC. Amino acids: CASSLEGGVYEQYF.

This CDR3 reads CASTLQGHPYNEQFF. The DNA for the CDR3 is TGTGCCAGCACCTTACAGGGACATCCATACAATGAGCAGTTCTTC. This chain uses TRBV4-2 with TRBJ2-1; possibly TRBD1 for D (6 bases). CDR3 length: 15 amino acids. Trimming cost V 7 bases and J 4 bases, with 17 bases left between them. In germline, CDR1 is LGHNA, CDR2 YNFKEQ.